This T cell receptor beta chain was sequenced during a study of cytomegalovirus exposure and HLA in healthy donors. TCRdb keeps only in-frame clones here, not all; method: immunoSEQ multiplex PCR. This sample carries about 220,000 clones, about 90% of them seen once, and the ten largest clones take approximately 1%. CDR1 is MNHEY, CDR2 SMNVEV, per germline (reference sequence). The trim removed 5 bases at V and 2 bases at J, leaving 19 bases unmatched. The length of the CDR3 is 20 residues. The sequencing sample was made of PBMCs. The V and J genes are TRBV27 and TRBJ2-1, with 9 bases aligning to TRBD2. The clonotype originates from a woman aged 18-29 years in good health and CMV-seronegative. The CDR3 reads CASSTNLAGDVRKTYNEQFF. Written as DNA, the CDR3 is TGTGCCAGCAGTACCAACTTAGCGGGAGACGTAAGGAAAACCTACAATGAGCAGTTCTTC.